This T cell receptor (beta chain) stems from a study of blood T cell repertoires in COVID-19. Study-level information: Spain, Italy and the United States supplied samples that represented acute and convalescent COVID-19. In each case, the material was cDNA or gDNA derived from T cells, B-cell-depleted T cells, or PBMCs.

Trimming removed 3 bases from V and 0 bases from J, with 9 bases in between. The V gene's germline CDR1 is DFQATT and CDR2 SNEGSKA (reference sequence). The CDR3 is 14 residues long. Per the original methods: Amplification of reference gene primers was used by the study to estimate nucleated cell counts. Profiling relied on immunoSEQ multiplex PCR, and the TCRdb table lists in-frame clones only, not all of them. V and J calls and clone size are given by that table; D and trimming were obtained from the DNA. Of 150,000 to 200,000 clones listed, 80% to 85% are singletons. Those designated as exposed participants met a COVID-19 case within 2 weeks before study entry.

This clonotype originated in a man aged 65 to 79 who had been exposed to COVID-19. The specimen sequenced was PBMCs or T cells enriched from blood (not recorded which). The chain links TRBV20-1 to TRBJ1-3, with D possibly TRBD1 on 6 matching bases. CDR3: CSASPRGSGNTIYF. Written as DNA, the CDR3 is TGCAGTGCTAGTCCCAGGGGCTCTGGAAACACCATATATTTT.